This T cell receptor beta chain was captured in a study of blood T cell repertoires in COVID-19. Cohort 3 recovered donors had two negative PCRs, clearance, or symptom resolution. Trimming cost V 0 bases and J 4 bases, with 16 bases left between them. From germline, CDR1 is LGHNA and CDR2 YNFKEQ. CDR3 length: 17 residues. Sequenced by immunoSEQ multiplex PCR; TCRdb stores in-frame clones only, minus some. The table has a few hundred thousand clones, about 87% seen once. The receptor was isolated from a man between 25 and 39 years old who had recovered from COVID-19. Sequenced input: PBMCs or T cells enriched from blood (not recorded which). This chain connects TRBV4-2 to TRBJ2-1; D perhaps matches TRBD2 (6 bases). DNA for the CDR3: TGTGCCAGCAGCCAAGATCGTCGGGAGATGGTATACAATGAGCAGTTCTTC. This translates into CASSQDRREMVYNEQFF.